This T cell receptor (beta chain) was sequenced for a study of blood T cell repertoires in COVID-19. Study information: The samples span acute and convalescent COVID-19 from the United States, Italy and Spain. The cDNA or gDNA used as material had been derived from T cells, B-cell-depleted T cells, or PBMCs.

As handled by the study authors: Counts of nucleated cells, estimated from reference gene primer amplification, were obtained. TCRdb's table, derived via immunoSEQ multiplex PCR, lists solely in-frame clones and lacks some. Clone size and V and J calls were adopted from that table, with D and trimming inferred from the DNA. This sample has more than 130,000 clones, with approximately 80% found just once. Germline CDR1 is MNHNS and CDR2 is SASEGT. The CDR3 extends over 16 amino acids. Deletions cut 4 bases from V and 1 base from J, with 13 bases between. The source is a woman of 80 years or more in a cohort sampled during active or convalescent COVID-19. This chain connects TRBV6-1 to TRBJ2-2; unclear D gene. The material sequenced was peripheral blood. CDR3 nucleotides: TGTGCCAGCAGTGCCCTTACAGCTATGAACACCGGGGAGCTGTTTTTT. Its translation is CASSALTAMNTGELFF.